This T cell receptor beta chain comes out of a study of T-cell memory formation after mild COVID-19. V lost 3 bases and J 7 bases, leaving 15 bases between the germline ends. Germline V gene data show CDR1 as MNHEY and CDR2 as SMNVEV (reference sequence). The CDR3 is made up of 14 amino acids. 5'RACE, which relied on constant-segment primers, yielded TCR alpha and TCR beta cDNA libraries carrying sample barcodes and UMIs. TCRdb reprocessed the 5' RACE reads with MiXCR, giving one entry per CDR3 protein. The sample records roughly 560,000 distinct CDR3 sequences, around 21% being singletons. This chain uses TRBV27 with TRBJ1-2; D is ambiguous. This TCR was recovered from an adult woman who had mild COVID-19 (a few samples of this study predate the infection). Cell type and time point are not known. The material sequenced was PBMCs or a T cell subset sorted from them (not recorded which). The CDR3 here is CASSFRDLVSGYTF. CDR3 nucleotides: TGTGCCAGCAGTTTTAGGGATTTAGTTTCTGGCTACACCTTC.